This T cell receptor (beta chain) was observed in a study of human CD8 memory T cell subsets. Total CD8+ T cells were enriched by a separation that was negative and magnetic. By UMI-labeled 5' RACE, the TCR beta libraries were made. One entry per CDR3 protein, without DNA, is what TCRdb gives after re-calling the 5' RACE reads. There are thousands of distinct CDR3 sequences in the sample, with about 20% held by the top ten. This CDR3 spans 16 amino acids. From germline, CDR1 is DFQATT and CDR2 SNEGSKA (reference sequence). Material for sequencing was CD8+ T cells from PBMCs. This receptor was obtained from a human donor in good health. The chain is built from TRBV20-1 and TRBJ2-5; TCRdb selects TRBD2, and the lack of DNA leaves this call unchecked. The CDR3 loop reads CSASSPLSSGGETQYF.